The clone carrying this TCR beta chain appeared a single time. As processed by the authors: From reference gene primer amplification, estimates of nucleated cell counts were derived. Sequenced by immunoSEQ multiplex PCR; TCRdb stores in-frame clones only, minus some. V and J calls plus clone size are reproduced from that table; the DNA served to infer D and trimming. Of fewer than 200,000 clones in the sample, around 90% are singletons; the top ten hold around 5%. CDR3 length: 16 residues. Trimming removed 2 bases from V and 3 bases from J, with 14 bases in between. The germline CDR1 and CDR2 sequences are SGDLS and YYNGEE. This specimen belongs to a study of blood T cell repertoires in COVID-19.

V and J are TRBV9 and TRBJ2-2; TRBD2 is a possible D gene (5 bases). Sequenced input: peripheral blood. The source of this sequence is a man aged 18 to 29 with COVID-19, enrolled during active disease. The CDR3 loop reads CASSVISGPYTGELFF. CDR3 sequence (DNA): TGTGCCAGCAGCGTGATAAGCGGCCCCTACACCGGGGAGCTGTTTTTT.